This entry describes one T cell receptor beta chain. As yet, its antigen is unknown. This entry comes from a study of cytomegalovirus exposure and HLA in healthy donors. General study findings and limits: Reported performance of the classifier showed diagnosis of cytomegalovirus status with high specificity and sensitivity. Roughly even sequencing depth across donors was the assumption behind the presence/absence analyses.

The length of the CDR3 is 15 residues. Trimming removed 9 bases at V and 0 bases at J, with 15 bases between. Germline-derived CDR1 and CDR2 are MNHEY and SVGAGI. The PCR ran on 60 Vbeta and 13 Jbeta primers. Sequencing was performed with immunoSEQ multiplex PCR; in TCRdb, only in-frame clones are kept and a portion is missing. The table shows 150,000 to 200,000 clones, with roughly 80% occurring only once. The rearrangement uses TRBV6-5 and TRBJ1-3; no clear D gene. The receptor comes from a male donor in good health and CMV-seronegative. What was sequenced was PBMCs. CDR3 DNA sequence: TGTGCCAGTAGAACCCTACTAGACTCTGGAAACACCATATATTTT. Translating gives CASRTLLDSGNTIYF.